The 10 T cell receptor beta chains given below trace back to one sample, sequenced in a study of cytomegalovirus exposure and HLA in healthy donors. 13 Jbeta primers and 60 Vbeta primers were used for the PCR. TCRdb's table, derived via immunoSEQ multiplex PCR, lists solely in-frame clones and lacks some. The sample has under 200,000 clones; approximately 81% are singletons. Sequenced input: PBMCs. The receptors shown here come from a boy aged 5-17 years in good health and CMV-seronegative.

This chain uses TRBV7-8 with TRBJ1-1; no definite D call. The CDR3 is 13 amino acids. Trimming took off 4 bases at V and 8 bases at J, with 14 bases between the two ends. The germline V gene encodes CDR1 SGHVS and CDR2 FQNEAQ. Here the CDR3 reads CASSSGTPLEAFF. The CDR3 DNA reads TGTGCCAGCAGCTCAGGCACTCCCCTCGAAGCTTTCTTT.

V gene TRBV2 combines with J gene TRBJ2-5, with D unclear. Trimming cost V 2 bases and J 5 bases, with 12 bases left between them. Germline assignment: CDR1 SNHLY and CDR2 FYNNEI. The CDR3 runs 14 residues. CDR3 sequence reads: CASSEPISGETQYF. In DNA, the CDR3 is TGTGCCAGCAGTGAACCCATCTCCGGGGAGACCCAGTACTTC.

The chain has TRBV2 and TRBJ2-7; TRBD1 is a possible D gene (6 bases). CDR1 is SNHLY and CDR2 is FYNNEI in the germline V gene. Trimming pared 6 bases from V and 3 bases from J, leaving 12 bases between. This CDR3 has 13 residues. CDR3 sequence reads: CASRAGTYYEQYF. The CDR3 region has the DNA TGTGCCAGCAGGGCAGGGACATACTACGAGCAGTACTTC.

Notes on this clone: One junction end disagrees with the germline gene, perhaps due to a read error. The CDR3 region is CASSLARGGLGF. CDR3 sequence (DNA): TGTGCCAGCAGCTTGGCGAGAGGCGGCCTGGGTTTC. The chain uses TRBV5-8 and TRBJ2-7; D remains ambiguous. This CDR3 comprises 12 residues. Germline V gene data show CDR1 as SGHTS and CDR2 as YDEGEE. The variable domain in full, with the rest retrieved from reference TRBV5-8 and TRBJ2-7, is EAGVTQSPTHLIKTRGQQATLRCSPISGHTSVYWYQQALGLGLQFLLWYDEGEERNRGNFPPRFSGRQFPNYSSELNVNALELEDSALYLCASSLARGGLGFGPGTRLTVT.

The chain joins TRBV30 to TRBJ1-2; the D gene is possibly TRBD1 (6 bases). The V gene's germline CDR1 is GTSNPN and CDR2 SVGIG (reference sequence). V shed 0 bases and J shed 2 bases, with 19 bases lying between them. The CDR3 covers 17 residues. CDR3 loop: CAWSVRVFGGPNYGYTF. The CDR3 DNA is TGTGCCTGGAGTGTACGGGTATTCGGGGGGCCCAACTATGGCTACACCTTC.

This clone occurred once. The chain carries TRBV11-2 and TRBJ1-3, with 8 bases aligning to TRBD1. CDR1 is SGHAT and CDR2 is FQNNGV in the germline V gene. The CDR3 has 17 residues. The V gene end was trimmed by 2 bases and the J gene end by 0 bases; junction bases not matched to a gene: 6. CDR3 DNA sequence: TGTGCCAGCAGCTTATTCGACAGGGGACTCTCTGGAAACACCATATATTTT. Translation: CASSLFDRGLSGNTIYF.

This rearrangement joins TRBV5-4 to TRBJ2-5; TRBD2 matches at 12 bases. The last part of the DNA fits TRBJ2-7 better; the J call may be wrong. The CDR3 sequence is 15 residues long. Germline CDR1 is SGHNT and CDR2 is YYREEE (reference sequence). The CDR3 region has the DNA TGTGCCAGCAGCTGGCGGACTAGCGGGAAGTCCGAGCAGTACTTC. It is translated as CASSWRTSGKSEQYF.

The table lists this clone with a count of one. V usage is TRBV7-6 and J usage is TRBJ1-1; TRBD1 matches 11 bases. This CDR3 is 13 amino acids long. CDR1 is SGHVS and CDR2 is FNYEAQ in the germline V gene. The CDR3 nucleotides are TGTGGAGTACGGGACAGGGGGGACACTGAAGCTTTCTTT. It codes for CGVRDRGDTEAFF.

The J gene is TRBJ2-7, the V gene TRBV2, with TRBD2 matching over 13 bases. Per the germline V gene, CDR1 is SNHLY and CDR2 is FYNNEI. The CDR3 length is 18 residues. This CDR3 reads CACLSPGLAGSHSYEQYF. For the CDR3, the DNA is TGTGCTTGCCTATCCCCGGGACTAGCGGGATCCCACTCCTACGAGCAGTACTTC.

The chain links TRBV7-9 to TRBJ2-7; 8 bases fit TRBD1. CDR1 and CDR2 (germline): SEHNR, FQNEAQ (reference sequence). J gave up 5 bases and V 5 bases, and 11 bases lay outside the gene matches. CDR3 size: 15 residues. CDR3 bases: TGTGCCAGCAGCCCATCAGGACAGGGAAGGGACGAGCAGTACTTC. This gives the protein CASSPSGQGRDEQYF.